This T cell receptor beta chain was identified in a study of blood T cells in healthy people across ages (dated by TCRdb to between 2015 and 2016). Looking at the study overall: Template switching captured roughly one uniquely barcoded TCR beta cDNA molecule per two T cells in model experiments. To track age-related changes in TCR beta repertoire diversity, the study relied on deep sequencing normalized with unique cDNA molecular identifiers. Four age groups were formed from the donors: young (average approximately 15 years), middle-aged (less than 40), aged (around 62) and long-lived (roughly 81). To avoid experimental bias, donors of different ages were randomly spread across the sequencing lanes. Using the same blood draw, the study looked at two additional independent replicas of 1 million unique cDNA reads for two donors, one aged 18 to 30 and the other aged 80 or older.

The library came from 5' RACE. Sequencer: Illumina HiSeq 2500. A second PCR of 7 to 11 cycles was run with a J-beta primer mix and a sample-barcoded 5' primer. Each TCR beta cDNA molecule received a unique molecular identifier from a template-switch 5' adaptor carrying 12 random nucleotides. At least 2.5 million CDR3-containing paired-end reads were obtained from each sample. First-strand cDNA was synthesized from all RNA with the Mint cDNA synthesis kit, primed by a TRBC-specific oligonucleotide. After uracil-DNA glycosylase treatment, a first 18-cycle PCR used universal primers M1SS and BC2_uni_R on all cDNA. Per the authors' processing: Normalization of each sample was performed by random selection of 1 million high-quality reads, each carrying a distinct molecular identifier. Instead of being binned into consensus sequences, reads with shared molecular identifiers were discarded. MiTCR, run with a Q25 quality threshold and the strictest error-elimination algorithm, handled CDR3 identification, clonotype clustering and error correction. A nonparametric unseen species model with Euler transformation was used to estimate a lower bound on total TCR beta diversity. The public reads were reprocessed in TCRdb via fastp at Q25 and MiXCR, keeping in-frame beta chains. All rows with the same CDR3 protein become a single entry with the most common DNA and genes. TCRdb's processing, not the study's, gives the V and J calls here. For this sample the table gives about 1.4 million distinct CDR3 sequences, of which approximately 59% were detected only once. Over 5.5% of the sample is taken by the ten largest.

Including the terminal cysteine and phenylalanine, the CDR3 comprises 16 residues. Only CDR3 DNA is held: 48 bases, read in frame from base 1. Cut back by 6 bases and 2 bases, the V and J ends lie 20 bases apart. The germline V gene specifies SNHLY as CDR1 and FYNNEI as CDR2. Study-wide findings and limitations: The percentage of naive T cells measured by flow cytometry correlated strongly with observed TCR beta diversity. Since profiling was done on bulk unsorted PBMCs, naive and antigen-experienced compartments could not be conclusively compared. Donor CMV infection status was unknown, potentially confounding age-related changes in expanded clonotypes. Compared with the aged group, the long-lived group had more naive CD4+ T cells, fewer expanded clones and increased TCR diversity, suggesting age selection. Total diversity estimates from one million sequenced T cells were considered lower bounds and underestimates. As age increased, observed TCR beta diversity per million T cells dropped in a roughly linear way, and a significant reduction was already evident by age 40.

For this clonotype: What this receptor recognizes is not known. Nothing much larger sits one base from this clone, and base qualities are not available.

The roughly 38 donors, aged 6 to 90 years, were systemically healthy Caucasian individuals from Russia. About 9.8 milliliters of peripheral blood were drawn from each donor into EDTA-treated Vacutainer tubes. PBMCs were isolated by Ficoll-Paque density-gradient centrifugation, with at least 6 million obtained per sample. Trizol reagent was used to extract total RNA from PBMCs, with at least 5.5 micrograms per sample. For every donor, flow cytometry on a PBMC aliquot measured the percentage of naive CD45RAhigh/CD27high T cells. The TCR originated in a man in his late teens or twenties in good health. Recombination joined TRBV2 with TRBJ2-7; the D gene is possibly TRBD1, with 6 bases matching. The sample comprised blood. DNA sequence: TGTGCCAGCAGACGACCCGTAGGGACATACCCCTACGAGCAGTACTTC. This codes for CASRRPVGTYPYEQYF.